Following are 15 T cell receptor beta chains from one sample sequenced in a study of OX40 agonist ivuxolimab in advanced cancers. Clones were sequenced by immunoSEQ multiplex PCR, and TCRdb holds only the in-frame ones, with some missing. This table has 65,000 to 90,000 clones, about 80% appearing once. The specimen comprised CD4+ or CD8+ T cells sorted from blood, sampled in a trial of the OX40 agonist ivuxolimab. The receptor set was obtained from an adult with an advanced solid tumor such as melanoma, head and neck, liver or kidney cancer.

This chain connects TRBV6-5 to TRBJ1-2; D is unclear. CDR1 is MNHEY and CDR2 is SVGAGI in the germline V gene. The CDR3 extends over 11 amino acids. V shed 4 bases and J shed 8 bases, with 8 bases lying between them. The CDR3: CASSSGFGYTF. The CDR3 DNA sequence: TGTGCCAGCAGTTCTGGATTCGGCTACACCTTC.

The rearrangement joins TRBV10-3 to TRBJ2-1; 9 bases fit TRBD1. This CDR3 contains 16 residues. The trim removed 4 bases at V and 6 bases at J, leaving 10 bases unmatched. Germline CDR1 and CDR2: ENHRY and SYGVKD. The CDR3 reads CAISAVTGGGGNEQFF. Written as DNA, the CDR3 is TGTGCCATCAGTGCCGTAACAGGGGGCGGAGGCAATGAGCAGTTCTTC.

This sequence joins TRBV27 and TRBJ1-2, with D uncertain. The CDR3 is 13 residues long. CDR1 is MNHEY, CDR2 SMNVEV, per germline (reference sequence). V gave up 4 bases and J gave up 4 bases, with 10 bases separating them. This CDR3 is CASSWRGGYGYTF. The DNA for the CDR3 is TGTGCCAGCAGTTGGCGGGGTGGCTATGGCTACACCTTC.

This chain joins TRBV5-1 and TRBJ2-3, with 10 bases fitting TRBD1. Germline values: CDR1 SGHRS, CDR2 YFSETQ. CDR3 size: 16 residues. V shed 0 bases and J 4 bases; nucleotides not matched to a gene: 5. The CDR3 DNA is TGCGCCAGCAGCTTGGCCGGGACAGGGGTTGCAGATACGCAGTATTTT. Residues: CASSLAGTGVADTQYF.

The genes are TRBV5-1 and TRBJ1-2; D remains ambiguous. V lost 4 bases and J 7 bases, leaving 14 bases between the germline ends. Germline CDR1 and CDR2: SGHRS and YFSETQ. The length of the CDR3 is 13 residues. The chain's CDR3 is CASSPQGGGGYTF. DNA for the CDR3: TGCGCCAGCAGCCCCCAAGGAGGAGGTGGCTACACCTTC. Variable domain in full (rest from reference TRBV5-1 and TRBJ1-2): KAGVTQTPRYLIKTRGQQVTLSCSPISGHRSVSWYQQTPGQGLQFLFEYFSETQRNKGNFPGRFSGRQFSNSRSEMNVSTLELGDSALYLCASSPQGGGGYTFGSGTRLTVV.

This chain connects TRBV6-6 to TRBJ2-7; TRBD1 is a possible D gene (8 bases). The CDR3 totals 14 residues. The germline V gene encodes CDR1 MNHNY and CDR2 SVGAGI (reference sequence). Trimming pared 0 bases from V and 7 bases from J, leaving 13 bases between. The DNA for the CDR3 is TGTGCCAGCAGTTACTCGAACAGGGGGGGTGAGCAGTACGTC. Protein sequence: CASSYSNRGGEQYV.

The chain is built from TRBV2 and TRBJ1-4; 7 nucleotides line up with TRBD1. Germline loops: CDR1 SNHLY, CDR2 FYNNEI. The CDR3 contains 14 residues. J lost 6 bases, V lost 3 bases, and 4 bases had no gene match. The CDR3 here is CASSEDRRDEKLFF. The CDR3 bases are TGTGCCAGCAGTGAGGACAGGAGGGATGAAAAACTGTTTTTT.

This clone was recorded once. This chain links TRBV28 with TRBJ2-3; the D call may be TRBD1 or TRBD2 (5 bases each). The V and J ends lost 5 bases and 4 bases respectively, with 16 bases between them. The length of the CDR3 is 15 residues. Germline assignment: CDR1 MDHEN and CDR2 SYDVKM. CDR3 bases: TGTGCCAGCAGTCCACCCCGCCCGGGACCAGATACGCAGTATTTT. Translated, it gives CASSPPRPGPDTQYF.

The chain couples TRBV2 to TRBJ2-7; D possibly uses TRBD1 or TRBD2 (5 bases each). This CDR3 spans 15 amino acids. Germline CDR1 reads SNHLY; CDR2 reads FYNNEI. The V end was cut by 3 bases, the J end by 4 bases, with 16 bases between. In DNA, the CDR3 is TGTGCCAGCAGTGATGTTTGGCAGGGACGGTACGAGCAGTACGTC. It is translated as CASSDVWQGRYEQYV.

The rearrangement links TRBV25-1 to TRBJ1-2, with D tentatively TRBD1 (5 bases). Germline CDR1 reads MGHDK; CDR2 reads SYGVNS. This CDR3 region has 13 residues. V gave up 1 base and J gave up 9 bases, with 12 bases separating them. CDR3 residues: CASSESWGTSYTF. CDR3 DNA sequence: TGTGCCAGCAGTGAATCCTGGGGGACTAGCTACACCTTC.

The chain recombines TRBV5-5 with TRBJ2-1; D gene unclear. Germline V CDR1 and CDR2: SGHKS, YYEKEE (reference sequence). The length of the CDR3 is 15 residues. Trimming took off 5 bases at V and 4 bases at J, with 16 bases between the two ends. Written as DNA, the CDR3 is TGTGCCAGCAGAAGAAGTTCCGCAGAGTACAATGAGCAGTTCTTC. Its protein product is CASRRSSAEYNEQFF.

The V and J genes are TRBV6-5 and TRBJ2-5; 9 bases match TRBD2. CDR1 is MNHEY, CDR2 SVGAGI, per germline. This CDR3 region has 16 residues. J was trimmed by 2 bases and V by 2 bases; bases with no gene match: 6. The DNA of the CDR3 is TGTGCCAGCAGTTACACAGCGGGGGGCCCTCAAGAGACCCAGTACTTC. Translated: CASSYTAGGPQETQYF.

V usage is TRBV7-6 and J usage is TRBJ1-4; 9 bases fit TRBD1. This CDR3 is 16 amino acids long. CDR1 and CDR2 (germline): SGHVS, FNYEAQ. The V segment lost 0 bases and the J segment 6 bases; nucleotides outside the gene matches: 5. The CDR3, as DNA: TGTGCCAGCAGCTTAGCTCCGGGACAGGGTGATGAAAAACTGTTTTTT. Translated: CASSLAPGQGDEKLFF.

The CDR3 region is CASSIIANHYGYTF. CDR3 nucleotides: TGTGCCAGTAGTATAATCGCCAACCACTATGGCTACACCTTC. This chain uses TRBV19 with TRBJ1-2; D gene uncertain. CDR3 length: 14 residues. V was trimmed by 2 bases and J by 3 bases, leaving 10 bases between them. Germline assignment: CDR1 LNHDA and CDR2 SQIVND (reference sequence). Looking up the rest from reference TRBV19 and TRBJ1-2 gives the full variable domain: DGGITQSPKYLFRKEGQNVTLSCEQNLNHDAMYWYRQDPGQGLRLIYYSQIVNDFQKGDIAEGYSVSREKKESFPLTVTSAQKNPTAFYLCASSIIANHYGYTFGSGTRLTVV.

This clone occurred once. The rearrangement joins TRBV5-6 to TRBJ1-4, with D hard to call. The germline V gene has CDR1 SGHDT and CDR2 YYEEEE. V lost 0 bases and J lost 2, with 11 bases in between. The CDR3 has 16 residues. DNA for the CDR3: TGTGCCAGCAGCTTGGGGGGAGGTCGGACTAATGAAAAACTGTTTTTT. It is translated as CASSLGGGRTNEKLFF.